Described below is a single T cell receptor beta chain sequence and its context. Its cognate antigen is unknown. The sample belongs to a study of shared clonotypes between healthy human individuals. Genomic DNA (from each subset) was split evenly across several immunoSEQ plates. Libraries were prepared by immunoSEQ multiplex PCR; TCRdb keeps only in-frame clonotypes and omits some of them. This table has about 1,800,000 clones, approximately 94% appearing once. Study-wide findings and caveats: All-four-donor shared clonotypes had higher generation probabilities than non-shared clonotypes did.

Terminally differentiated effector memory CD45RA+ cells were left out of the naive CD8 fraction, which was CD45RO-negative and positively selected for CCR7. Germline values: CDR1 WSHSY, CDR2 SAAADI. The CDR3 contains 11 residues. V lost 6 bases, J lost 3 bases, and 6 bases lay in between. The rearrangement joins TRBV10-2 to TRBJ2-7; D may be TRBD2 (5 bases). Source material: naive CD8+ T cells sorted from blood. The TCR was taken from a man between 18 and 29 years old in good health. The CDR3 protein is CASRSGYEQYF. The DNA for the CDR3 is TGCGCCAGCAGGAGCGGCTACGAGCAGTACTTC.